The rows below give T cell receptor beta chains drawn from one sample of a study of blood T cell repertoires in COVID-19. Data came from immunoSEQ multiplex PCR; TCRdb stores just in-frame clones and leaves some out. The sample includes roughly 58,000 clones, about 81% of them seen just once. Sequencing input: peripheral blood. The receptors originated from a man aged 55 to 70 with COVID-19, enrolled during active disease. CDR3s include the opening cysteine and the closing phenylalanine or tryptophan. D genes are given only for firm matches. Rows give clone size only sometimes, using once, few, many, or a class for an expanded clone.

j_call: TRBJ1-5
clone_size: -
v_call: TRBV6-5
d_call: TRBD1
cdr3_nt: TGTGCCAGCAGATCTACAGGGGACAATCAGCCCCAGCATTTT
cdr3_aa: CASRSTGDNQPQHF

j_call: TRBJ2-7
clone_size: -
v_call: TRBV21-1
d_call: -
cdr3_nt: TGTGCCACACCCATTACCGGGACAGGGAATGAGGAAGAGCAGTACTTC
cdr3_aa: CATPITGTGNEEEQYF

j_call: TRBJ1-4
clone_size: -
v_call: TRBV7-9
d_call: TRBD1
cdr3_nt: TGTGCCAGCAGCGCCCGGGACAGGGACAATCCTGCAACTAATGAAAAACTGTTTTTT
cdr3_aa: CASSARDRDNPATNEKLFF

j_call: TRBJ2-7
clone_size: once
v_call: TRBV2
d_call: TRBD1
cdr3_nt: TGTGCCAGCAATAGGGACAGGAATGGGAACGAGCAGTACTTC
cdr3_aa: CASNRDRNGNEQYF

j_call: TRBJ2-7
clone_size: -
v_call: TRBV25-1
d_call: TRBD2
cdr3_nt: TGTGCCAGCAGTGATCCGGGACTAGCGGGGTTTGAGCAGTACTTC
cdr3_aa: CASSDPGLAGFEQYF

j_call: TRBJ2-7
clone_size: -
v_call: TRBV5-6
d_call: TRBD1
cdr3_nt: TGTGCCAGCAGCCCAACGACAGGGTTAGGCGAGCAGTACTTC
cdr3_aa: CASSPTTGLGEQYF

j_call: TRBJ1-6
clone_size: once
v_call: TRBV5-1
d_call: TRBD1
cdr3_nt: TGCGCCAGCAGGACAGGGACAGGGGATTCACCCCTCCACTTT
cdr3_aa: CASRTGTGDSPLHF

j_call: TRBJ1-1
clone_size: -
v_call: TRBV25-1
d_call: TRBD1
cdr3_nt: TGTGCCAGCAGTGAACCCGGGACAGGGAACACTGAAGCTTTCTTT
cdr3_aa: CASSEPGTGNTEAFF

j_call: TRBJ1-2
clone_size: -
v_call: TRBV5-4
d_call: -
cdr3_nt: TGTGCCAGCAGCTTGGTGACCCAGACTGAGGGCTACACCTTC
cdr3_aa: CASSLVTQTEGYTF

j_call: TRBJ1-1
clone_size: -
v_call: TRBV29-1
d_call: TRBD1
cdr3_nt: TGCAGCGCCAGGACAGGGGCCGGGGGCACTGAAGCTTTCTTT
cdr3_aa: CSARTGAGGTEAFF

j_call: TRBJ2-5
clone_size: -
v_call: TRBV19
d_call: -
cdr3_nt: TGTGCCAGTAGTCCCCGAGGCCGGGAGGAGACCCAGTACTTC
cdr3_aa: CASSPRGREETQYF

j_call: TRBJ2-2
clone_size: -
v_call: TRBV9
d_call: TRBD1
cdr3_nt: TGTGCCAGCAGCGTAGGTGTGGGGACAGGGTATTCCGCGGGGGAGCTGTTTTTT
cdr3_aa: CASSVGVGTGYSAGELFF

j_call: TRBJ1-1
clone_size: -
v_call: TRBV5-8
d_call: -
cdr3_nt: TGTGCCAGCAGCGGGTCCGTGGGCCGGTACACTGAAGCTTTCTTT
cdr3_aa: CASSGSVGRYTEAFF

j_call: TRBJ1-6
clone_size: -
v_call: TRBV27
d_call: -
cdr3_nt: TGTGCCAGCAGGCCTCTGGACATGGGTAATTCACCCCTCCACTTT
cdr3_aa: CASRPLDMGNSPLHF

j_call: TRBJ2-2
clone_size: -
v_call: TRBV7-9
d_call: -
cdr3_nt: TGTGCCAGCAGCGCGCGAGATGTAAGAGACACCGGGGAGCTGTTTTTT
cdr3_aa: CASSARDVRDTGELFF

j_call: TRBJ2-7
clone_size: -
v_call: TRBV5-1
d_call: -
cdr3_nt: TGCGCCAGCAGCTTGGGGGACACAACATACGAGCAGTACTTC
cdr3_aa: CASSLGDTTYEQYF

j_call: TRBJ2-3
clone_size: -
v_call: TRBV5-1
d_call: -
cdr3_nt: TGCGCCAGCAGTTTTCAAACTAGCACAGATACGCAGTATTTT
cdr3_aa: CASSFQTSTDTQYF

j_call: TRBJ2-3
clone_size: -
v_call: TRBV9
d_call: -
cdr3_nt: TGTGCCAGCAGCGCAATCACAGATACGCAGTATTTT
cdr3_aa: CASSAITDTQYF

j_call: TRBJ2-7
clone_size: -
v_call: TRBV7-9
d_call: -
cdr3_nt: TGTGCCAGCAGCTCGACCGGCGCCCGGGACTTC
cdr3_aa: CASSSTGARDF

j_call: TRBJ2-7
clone_size: -
v_call: TRBV2
d_call: -
cdr3_nt: TGTGCCAGCATCACCGAGAGCTCCTACGAGCAGTACTTC
cdr3_aa: CASITESSYEQYF

j_call: TRBJ2-7
clone_size: -
v_call: TRBV19
d_call: TRBD1
cdr3_nt: TGTGCCAGTAGTATACCCGGGACAGGGGGAAACTACGAGCAGTACTTC
cdr3_aa: CASSIPGTGGNYEQYF

j_call: TRBJ2-1
clone_size: once
v_call: TRBV6-5
d_call: TRBD1
cdr3_nt: TGTGCCAGCAGTTACTCGCCGGGGACAGATAATGAGCAGTTCTTC
cdr3_aa: CASSYSPGTDNEQFF

j_call: TRBJ1-2
clone_size: -
v_call: TRBV5-8
d_call: -
cdr3_nt: TGTGCCAGCAGCTCCCTCGTACAGGCGAGTTTCTATGGCTACACCTTC
cdr3_aa: CASSSLVQASFYGYTF

j_call: TRBJ1-1
clone_size: once
v_call: TRBV9
d_call: -
cdr3_nt: TGTGCCAGCAGCGTAGAACCGAGATTGAACACTGAAGCTTTCTTT
cdr3_aa: CASSVEPRLNTEAFF

j_call: TRBJ2-7
clone_size: -
v_call: TRBV18
d_call: -
cdr3_nt: TGTGCCAGCTCACTTTTAGTGAGCCACGAGCAGTACTTC
cdr3_aa: CASSLLVSHEQYF

j_call: TRBJ1-2
clone_size: -
v_call: TRBV19
d_call: -
cdr3_nt: TGTGCCAGTAGTATAGAGACAGACTATGGCTACACCTTC
cdr3_aa: CASSIETDYGYTF

j_call: TRBJ2-1
clone_size: many
v_call: TRBV6-5
d_call: -
cdr3_nt: TGTGCCCGCCCGTGTTTGGCGGAAAACAATGAGCAGTTCTTC
cdr3_aa: CARPCLAENNEQFF

j_call: TRBJ2-5
clone_size: -
v_call: TRBV11-3
d_call: -
cdr3_nt: TGTGCCAGCAGCCAGGCGGGATTTGAGACCCAGTACTTC
cdr3_aa: CASSQAGFETQYF

j_call: TRBJ1-3
clone_size: -
v_call: TRBV13
d_call: -
cdr3_nt: TGTGCCAGCAGCTTAGCTCAGGGTGTGGACGGAAACACCATATATTTT
cdr3_aa: CASSLAQGVDGNTIYF

j_call: TRBJ2-1
clone_size: -
v_call: TRBV7-3
d_call: -
cdr3_nt: TGTGCCAGCAGCTCCCGAAGCGGGAATGAGCAGTTCTTC
cdr3_aa: CASSSRSGNEQFF

j_call: TRBJ1-6
clone_size: -
v_call: TRBV28
d_call: -
cdr3_nt: TGTGCCAGCAGTCCCCCTTGGGGGCGAGGTTCACCCCTCCACTTT
cdr3_aa: CASSPPWGRGSPLHF

j_call: TRBJ1-1
clone_size: -
v_call: TRBV6-6
d_call: TRBD1
cdr3_nt: TGTGCCAGCAGTCAGGGGGCTGGCACTGAAGCTTTCTTT
cdr3_aa: CASSQGAGTEAFF

j_call: TRBJ1-2
clone_size: -
v_call: TRBV5-1
d_call: TRBD1
cdr3_nt: TGCGCCAGCGGAGATACAGGGGGAGCTCTCAGTGGCTACACCTTC
cdr3_aa: CASGDTGGALSGYTF

j_call: TRBJ2-7
clone_size: -
v_call: TRBV7-3
d_call: TRBD1
cdr3_nt: TGTGCCAGCAGCCCAGGAGGGACAGGCACCTACGAGCAGTACTTC
cdr3_aa: CASSPGGTGTYEQYF

j_call: TRBJ2-1
clone_size: once
v_call: TRBV10-3
d_call: TRBD2
cdr3_nt: TGTGCCAGTAGCGGGGGGGCAGTCGATGAGCAGTTCTTC
cdr3_aa: CASSGGAVDEQFF

j_call: TRBJ1-5
clone_size: once
v_call: TRBV21-1
d_call: -
cdr3_nt: TGTGCCAGCAGGCAGAAGGACAGGGAAGGGAGTCAGCCCCAGCATTTT
cdr3_aa: CASRQKDREGSQPQHF

j_call: TRBJ2-7
clone_size: -
v_call: TRBV5-4
d_call: TRBD2
cdr3_nt: TGTGCCAGCAGCTCACCGGGACTAGCGGGGAGAGAGCAGTACTTC
cdr3_aa: CASSSPGLAGREQYF

j_call: TRBJ2-2
clone_size: few
v_call: TRBV4-3
d_call: -
cdr3_nt: TGCGCCAGCAGGGGGTTTCGGGGAGAGGCCGGGGAGCTGTTTTTT
cdr3_aa: CASRGFRGEAGELFF

j_call: TRBJ2-7
clone_size: -
v_call: TRBV11-3
d_call: -
cdr3_nt: TGTGCCAGCAGCCTGGGGGGTGGGCAGGCGAATTACGAGCAGTACTTC
cdr3_aa: CASSLGGGQANYEQYF

j_call: TRBJ2-7
clone_size: -
v_call: TRBV4-3
d_call: TRBD1
cdr3_nt: TGCGCCAGCAGCCTAGGGACAGGGTCCTACGAGCAGTACTTC
cdr3_aa: CASSLGTGSYEQYF

j_call: TRBJ1-1
clone_size: -
v_call: TRBV29-1
d_call: TRBD1
cdr3_nt: TGCAGCGTTCCCGGGACAGCGAACACTGAAGCTTTCTTT
cdr3_aa: CSVPGTANTEAFF

j_call: TRBJ2-3
clone_size: once
v_call: TRBV9
d_call: TRBD2
cdr3_nt: TGTGCCAGCAGCAGTTACTCTAGCGGGGGGGCGACAGATACGCAGTATTTT
cdr3_aa: CASSSYSSGGATDTQYF